These 11 T cell receptor beta chains originate from one sample sequenced in a study of cytomegalovirus exposure and HLA in healthy donors. The PCR made use of 60 Vbeta and 13 Jbeta primers. TCRdb keeps only in-frame clones here, not all; method: immunoSEQ multiplex PCR. The sample lists 150,000 to 200,000 clones, 75% to 85% occurring once. The sample taken for sequencing was PBMCs. These receptors originate from a woman in her 50s in good health and CMV-seronegative.

This chain connects TRBV11-1 to TRBJ1-1; D gene uncertain. The length of the CDR3 is 12 residues. Per the germline V gene, CDR1 is SGHAT and CDR2 is FQDESV (reference sequence). V was pared by 5 bases and J by 5 bases, with 9 bases between. CDR3 sequence reads: CASSAGSTEAFF. In nucleotides, the CDR3 is TGTGCCAGCAGCGCGGGAAGTACTGAAGCTTTCTTT.

This chain uses TRBV7-9 with TRBJ1-2; TRBD1 agrees at 7 bases. The germline gives CDR1 SEHNR, CDR2 FQNEAQ (reference sequence). The CDR3 runs 13 residues. The V and J ends lost 5 bases and 6 bases, in that order; junction bases with no gene match: 6. The CDR3 region is CASSRGTDDGYTF. CDR3 in DNA: TGTGCCAGCAGCCGAGGGACAGACGATGGCTACACCTTC.

The rearrangement joins TRBV5-4 to TRBJ2-2; D is ambiguous. The CDR3 spans 14 residues. Germline V gene data show CDR1 as SGHNT and CDR2 as YYREEE (reference sequence). V lost 0 bases to trimming and J lost 6 bases, with 9 bases between them. The CDR3 here is CASSLASAAGELFF. CDR3 bases: TGTGCCAGCAGCTTGGCGAGTGCTGCCGGGGAGCTGTTTTTT.

This clone was counted a few times. The rearrangement uses TRBV2 and TRBJ2-2; D is undetermined. The V end was cut by 7 bases, the J end by 1 base, with 13 bases between. CDR1 is SNHLY and CDR2 is FYNNEI in the germline V gene. This CDR3 is 15 amino acids long. DNA of the CDR3: TGTGCCAGCACCCGGCAGGTTCTGAACACCGGGGAGCTGTTTTTT. Its translation is CASTRQVLNTGELFF.

The genes are TRBV9 and TRBJ1-2, with D possibly being TRBD1 (6 bases). The CDR3 has 15 residues. From germline, CDR1 is SGDLS and CDR2 YYNGEE. V was shortened by 1 base and J by 3 bases, with 13 bases between the two germline ends. CDR3 amino acids: CASSVTGGAHYGYTF. DNA of the CDR3: TGTGCCAGCAGCGTAACTGGGGGGGCCCACTATGGCTACACCTTC. The variable domain in full, with the rest retrieved from reference TRBV9 and TRBJ1-2, is DSGVTQTPKHLITATGQRVTLRCSPRSGDLSVYWYQQSLDQGLQFLIQYYNGEERAKGNILERFSAQQFPDLHSELNLSSLELGDSALYFCASSVTGGAHYGYTFGSGTRLTVV.

The genes are TRBV5-1 and TRBJ2-2, with D possibly TRBD2 on 6 matching bases. Trimming pared 2 bases from V and 3 bases from J, leaving 11 bases between. From germline, CDR1 is SGHRS and CDR2 YFSETQ. The CDR3 length is 15 residues. The CDR3 nucleotides are TGCGCCAGCAGCTTCTCCGGGAGATACACCGGGGAGCTGTTTTTT. Protein sequence: CASSFSGRYTGELFF.

This chain uses TRBV18 with TRBJ1-3; maybe TRBD1 (6 bases). Trimming cost V 1 base and J 2 bases, with 18 bases left between them. CDR1 and CDR2 (germline): KGHSH, LQKENI. The CDR3 has 18 residues. The CDR3 DNA reads as TGTGCCAGCTCACCACAGGCGGGGGCGACCGTCACTGGAAACACCATATATTTT. As protein: CASSPQAGATVTGNTIYF.

V and J are TRBV18 and TRBJ2-1; 9 nucleotides agree with TRBD2. The ends lost 6 bases at V and 6 bases at J; junction bases unmatched: 9. The germline gives CDR1 KGHSH, CDR2 LQKENI. The CDR3 is 15 amino acids. The CDR3 protein is CASSSPGLAANEQFF. Written as DNA, the CDR3 is TGTGCCAGCTCCAGCCCGGGACTAGCAGCCAATGAGCAGTTCTTC. Based on the CDR3 plus reference TRBV18 and TRBJ2-1, the full variable domain is NAGVMQNPRHLVRRRGQEARLRCSPMKGHSHVYWYRQLPEEGLKFMVYLQKENIIDESGMPKERFSAEFPKEGPSILRIQQVVRGDSAAYFCASSSPGLAANEQFFGPGTRLTVL.

This chain uses TRBV6-5 with TRBJ2-1; weak D call: TRBD1 (6 bases). V was trimmed by 0 bases and J by 4 bases, leaving 7 bases between them. The CDR3 extends over 14 amino acids. CDR1 is MNHEY and CDR2 is SVGAGI in the germline V gene. CDR3 region: CASSYSDRYNEQFF. The CDR3 nucleotides are TGTGCCAGCAGTTACTCGGACAGATACAATGAGCAGTTCTTC.

The chain is built from TRBV27 and TRBJ2-1; 11 nucleotides align to TRBD2. Germline V CDR1 and CDR2: MNHEY, SMNVEV (reference sequence). The CDR3 totals 16 residues. The J segment lost 8 bases and the V segment lost 5 bases, leaving 11 bases of the junction unmatched. CDR3 DNA sequence: TGTGCCAGCAGTACCCTCCTAGCGGGAGGACCGTATGAGCAGTTCTTC. Translation: CASSTLLAGGPYEQFF.

The J gene is TRBJ1-1, the V gene TRBV7-9; D unclear. The germline V gene has CDR1 SEHNR and CDR2 FQNEAQ (reference sequence). V was cut by 3 bases and J by 5 bases, with 22 bases left in between. This CDR3 is built from 17 residues. The CDR3 bases are TGTGCCAGCAGCTTGGCGGGGATCGGGGTTTCGGGAACTGAAGCTTTCTTT. Protein: CASSLAGIGVSGTEAFF.